One sample yielded the 30 T cell receptor beta chains listed below, sequenced in a study of cytomegalovirus exposure and HLA in healthy donors. TCRdb's table, derived via immunoSEQ multiplex PCR, lists solely in-frame clones and lacks some. The sample has about 220,000 clones; around nine tenths are singletons. Sample: PBMCs. The receptor source for this set is a man younger than 30 in good health and CMV-seronegative.

This clone was counted a single time. The J gene is TRBJ2-3, the V gene TRBV29-1; D might be TRBD1 (6 bases). Per the germline V gene, CDR1 is SQVTM and CDR2 is ANQGSEA. The CDR3 contains 17 residues. V gave up 6 bases and J gave up 0 bases, with 22 bases separating them. In DNA, the CDR3 is TGCAGCGTGCTGGGCTGGACAGTGTATTCTAGCACAGATACGCAGTATTTT. Protein product: CSVLGWTVYSSTDTQYF.

The V call is TRBV23-1, the J call TRBJ2-3; a possible D gene is TRBD1 (5 bases). TRBV23-1 qualifies as an ORF whose function is uncertain. V was cut by 0 bases and J by 9 bases, with 16 bases left in between. The CDR3 is 15 amino acids. This chain's CDR3 is CASSQSQGTPRTQYF. The CDR3 DNA reads as TGCGCCAGCAGTCAATCGCAGGGAACCCCCCGCACGCAGTATTTT.

This clone was counted once. This chain joins TRBV7-2 and TRBJ2-1; perhaps TRBD1 as D (5 bases). Germline assignment: CDR1 SGHTA and CDR2 FQGNSA. The CDR3 is 12 residues long. Trimming stripped 5 bases from V and 12 bases from J, with 14 bases between. In DNA form, the CDR3 reads TGTGCCAGCAGCCCACAGGCTCTCGGGCAGTTCTTC. It yields the protein CASSPQALGQFF.

This chain links TRBV5-8 with TRBJ2-7, with D unresolved. This CDR3 is 12 amino acids long. V lost 4 bases, J lost 3 bases, and 8 bases lay in between. The germline V gene encodes CDR1 SGHTS and CDR2 YDEGEE. CDR3 bases: TGTGCCAGCAGCCGAACACGCTACGAGCAGTACTTC. Translation gives CASSRTRYEQYF.

Concerning this clone: Distinct nucleotide sequences in the sample also encode this CDR3. The gene calls are TRBV9 and TRBJ2-7, with 11 positions matching TRBD2. The ends lost 0 bases at V and 4 bases at J; junction bases unmatched: 6. This CDR3 has 16 residues. Per the germline V gene, CDR1 is SGDLS and CDR2 is YYNGEE. The CDR3 bases are TGTGCCAGCAGCGTAGCCCGACTAGCGGGGAGGTACGAGCAGTACTTC. Its translation is CASSVARLAGRYEQYF.

In its sample, this clone was seen a few times. V and J are TRBV4-1 and TRBJ1-5; D is unclear. CDR1 MGHRA and CDR2 YSYEKL come from the germline V gene. Trimming pared 1 base from V and 5 bases from J, leaving 6 bases between. This CDR3 is built from 13 residues. CDR3 DNA sequence: TGCGCCAGCAGCCAAGTCGGTGATCAGCCCCAGCATTTT. This gives the protein CASSQVGDQPQHF.

V and J are TRBV7-8 and TRBJ2-5; D possibly corresponds to TRBD2 (5 bases). The germline V gene encodes CDR1 SGHVS and CDR2 FQNEAQ. CDR3 length: 13 amino acids. V dropped 1 base and J dropped 5 bases, with 8 bases sitting between them. The DNA of the CDR3 is TGTGCCAGCAGCTTAGTACAGCGGGAGACCCAGTACTTC. Translated, it gives CASSLVQRETQYF. The variable domain in full, with the rest retrieved from reference TRBV7-8 and TRBJ2-5, is GAGVSQSPRYKVAKRGQDVALRCDPISGHVSLFWYQQALGQGPEFLTYFQNEAQLDKSGLPSDRFFAERPEGSVSTLKIQRTQQEDSAVYLCASSLVQRETQYFGPGTRLLVL.

The chain carries TRBV5-6 and TRBJ2-7; TRBD1 matches 7 bases. Unmatched junction bases numbered 6, after V lost 4 bases and J lost 2 bases. CDR3 length equals 14 residues. CDR1 is SGHDT, CDR2 YYEEEE, per germline. The DNA for the CDR3 is TGTGCCAGCAGCCCCGGGACAGAGACCTACGAGCAGTACTTC. It yields the protein CASSPGTETYEQYF.

In DNA form, the CDR3 reads TGTGCCAGCACGACTAGCGGGGGGGTGGCCCAGTACTTC. This translates into CASTTSGGVAQYF. The chain carries TRBV7-2 and TRBJ2-5, with 14 bases fitting TRBD2. Per germline, CDR1 SGHTA and CDR2 FQGNSA. The CDR3 sequence is 13 residues long. The V gene end was trimmed by 7 bases and the J gene end by 9 bases; junction bases not matched to a gene: 4.

The gene calls are TRBV7-3 and TRBJ1-4; the D is unclear. The ends were cut back, 6 bases at V and 10 bases at J, with 24 bases in the middle. The CDR3 runs to 16 residues. Germline CDR1 SGHTA, CDR2 FQGTGA. The DNA for the CDR3 is TGTGCCAGCAGTCAAGCCGAGCCCGTTTGTGGAGGAAAACTGTTTTTT. Protein: CASSQAEPVCGGKLFF.

V gene TRBV4-1 combines with J gene TRBJ2-3; the D gene is possibly TRBD2 (5 bases). Trimming removed 6 bases from V and 2 bases from J, with 12 bases in between. Germline V gives CDR1 MGHRA, CDR2 YSYEKL. The CDR3 totals 14 residues. The CDR3 DNA reads TGCGCCAGCAGAAGGACGCTAGCCACAGATACGCAGTATTTT. Translation: CASRRTLATDTQYF.

V and J are TRBV6-5 and TRBJ2-3; D is possibly TRBD2 (5 bases). The V gene lost 6 bases and the J gene lost 0 bases, with 10 bases spanning the gap. This CDR3 is built from 14 residues. The germline CDR1 and CDR2 sequences are MNHEY and SVGAGI. CDR3 in amino acids: CASSLSDSTDTQYF. The CDR3, as DNA: TGTGCCAGCAGCCTTAGCGATAGCACAGATACGCAGTATTTT.

CDR3 loop: CSAIGWETQYF. The CDR3 bases are TGCAGTGCTATTGGCTGGGAGACCCAGTACTTC. The rearrangement links TRBV20-1 to TRBJ2-5; unclear D gene. The CDR3 consists of 11 residues. Germline-derived CDR1 and CDR2 are DFQATT and SNEGSKA (reference sequence). Trimming pared 4 bases from V and 5 bases from J, leaving 8 bases between.

In DNA form, the CDR3 reads TGTGCCAGCAGCCCGTACTCCTATAATTCACCCCTCCACTTT. It is translated as CASSPYSYNSPLHF. The rearrangement uses TRBV27 and TRBJ1-6; D unclear. Germline-derived CDR1 and CDR2 are MNHEY and SMNVEV (reference sequence). The V end lost 6 bases, the J end lost 0 bases, and 6 bases lay between the germline ends. The CDR3 contains 14 residues.

The genes are TRBV15 and TRBJ2-7, with 9 bases that match TRBD1. Germline trimming cut 6 bases from V and 8 bases from J; bases unmatched to any gene: 14. CDR1 is LNHNV and CDR2 is YYDKDF in the germline V gene (reference sequence). This CDR3 contains 15 residues. The CDR3 reads CATRRTTGQGFKQYF. Written as DNA, the CDR3 is TGTGCCACCAGAAGAACTACGGGACAGGGTTTCAAGCAGTACTTC.

V gene TRBV5-1 combines with J gene TRBJ2-3, with D possibly matching TRBD1 (6 bases). V shed 6 bases and J shed 2 bases, with 13 bases lying between them. The CDR3 extends over 14 amino acids. CDR1 SGHRS and CDR2 YFSETQ come from the germline V gene. The chain's CDR3 is CASTSDSHTDTQYF. CDR3 nucleotide sequence: TGCGCCAGCACCTCGGACAGCCACACAGATACGCAGTATTTT.

V gene TRBV5-1 combines with J gene TRBJ1-4; tentative D call: TRBD1 (5 bases). The CDR3 has 14 residues. V dropped 0 bases and J dropped 8 bases, with 11 bases sitting between them. Germline CDR1 is SGHRS and CDR2 is YFSETQ. The CDR3, as DNA: TGCGCCAGCAGCTTGGGGCAGCGGGGCGAAAAACTGTTTTTT. Its translation is CASSLGQRGEKLFF.

This clone was seen ten or more times. The chain links TRBV28 to TRBJ2-7; D is unresolved. The V gene's germline CDR1 is MDHEN and CDR2 SYDVKM. CDR3 length equals 12 residues. Trimming took 5 bases from V and 3 from J, leaving 8 bases between them. CDR3 sequence: CASSPTSYEQYF. CDR3 coding DNA: TGTGCCAGCAGTCCGACAAGCTACGAGCAGTACTTC.

J is TRBJ2-5 and V is TRBV11-2, with a possible D match to TRBD1 (5 bases). This CDR3 spans 15 amino acids. V lost 4 bases and J lost 4, with 16 bases in between. CDR1 is SGHAT and CDR2 is FQNNGV in the germline V gene. The CDR3 DNA reads TGTGCCAGCAGCTCCTCAACAGGATTGTCAGAGACCCAGTACTTC. Translation gives CASSSSTGLSETQYF. Filled out from reference TRBV11-2 and TRBJ2-5, the complete variable domain reads EAGVAQSPRYKIIEKRQSVAFWCNPISGHATLYWYQQILGQGPKLLIQFQNNGVVDDSQLPKDRFSAERLKGVDSTLKIQPAKLEDSAVYLCASSSSTGLSETQYFGPGTRLLVL.

The chain carries TRBV27 and TRBJ2-7; D is uncertain. From germline, CDR1 is MNHEY and CDR2 SMNVEV (reference sequence). Trimming took 5 bases from V and 2 from J, leaving 13 bases between them. CDR3 length: 14 amino acids. In DNA, the CDR3 is TGTGCCAGCAGTCCCTCGCGCGGTACCTACGAGCAGTACTTC. Protein product: CASSPSRGTYEQYF.

The CDR3: CSVAGGVYEQYF. CDR3 nucleotides: TGCAGCGTGGCCGGGGGAGTCTACGAGCAGTACTTC. This chain uses TRBV29-1 with TRBJ2-7, with D possibly being TRBD2 (6 bases). The germline V gene encodes CDR1 SQVTM and CDR2 ANQGSEA. The CDR3 is 12 amino acids. Deletions cut 6 bases from V and 3 bases from J, with 12 bases between.

CDR3 loop: CSVLGQGATEAFF. CDR3 nucleotide sequence: TGCAGCGTCTTAGGACAGGGTGCCACTGAAGCTTTCTTT. V is TRBV29-1 and J is TRBJ1-1, with TRBD1 identical over 8 bases. V gave up 6 bases and J gave up 4 bases; unmatched junction bases: 7. This CDR3 is 13 amino acids long. Germline V CDR1 and CDR2: SQVTM, ANQGSEA.

The genes are TRBV25-1 and TRBJ2-6; 10 bases map to TRBD1. The CDR3 extends over 16 amino acids. V lost 5 bases, J lost 4 bases, and 5 bases stayed unmatched. Germline values: CDR1 MGHDK, CDR2 SYGVNS. The CDR3, as DNA: TGTGCCAGCAGTTCGGGACAGGGGCTAGGGGCCAACGTCCTGACTTTC. The encoded protein is CASSSGQGLGANVLTF.

The rearrangement links TRBV28 to TRBJ2-1; TRBD2 matches 10 bases. This CDR3 has 16 amino acids. CDR1 is MDHEN, CDR2 SYDVKM, per germline. V gave up 6 bases and J gave up 4 bases; unmatched junction bases: 9. CDR3 sequence (DNA): TGTGCCAGCAGAATAGGAAGGACTAGCGGATACAATGAGCAGTTCTTC. This encodes CASRIGRTSGYNEQFF.

CDR3 bases: TGTGCCAGCAGCTCCCCCGGGACAGGGATCTACGAGCAGTACTTC. It codes for CASSSPGTGIYEQYF. V usage is TRBV5-4 and J usage is TRBJ2-7; 9 bases map to TRBD1. CDR1 is SGHNT and CDR2 is YYREEE in the germline V gene (reference sequence). The CDR3 spans 15 residues. V gave up 3 bases and J gave up 3 bases; unmatched junction bases: 7.

This clone was observed a few times. This same CDR3 is encoded by further DNA sequences in the sample. The chain carries TRBV29-1 and TRBJ2-3; D not resolved. The germline V gene has CDR1 SQVTM and CDR2 ANQGSEA. The CDR3 extends over 12 amino acids. The V end was cut by 2 bases, the J end by 2 bases, with 5 bases between. The CDR3 DNA is TGCAGCGTTGAAACATCCACAGATACGCAGTATTTT. Amino acid sequence: CSVETSTDTQYF.

This rearrangement joins TRBV6-6 to TRBJ1-2; D might be TRBD1 (6 bases). The CDR3 runs 12 residues. CDR1 is MNHNY, CDR2 SVGAGI, per germline (reference sequence). V gave up 4 bases and J gave up 13 bases, with 16 bases separating them. CDR3 coding DNA: TGTGCCAGCAGTTCCGCCCGACAGGAGTGCACCTTC. Residues: CASSSARQECTF.

This chain connects TRBV4-3 to TRBJ2-2; TRBD1 aligns across 7 bases. After removal of 4 bases from V and 4 bases from J, the junction contained 3 bases not matched to a gene. The CDR3 spans 14 residues. Germline loops: CDR1 LGHNA, CDR2 YSLEER. CDR3 in amino acids: CASSRYRGTGELFF. CDR3 DNA sequence: TGCGCCAGCAGCCGGTACAGGGGCACCGGGGAGCTGTTTTTT.

This clone appeared a few times. The chain uses TRBV7-9 and TRBJ2-7; D is possibly TRBD2 (5 bases). The V gene lost 11 bases and the J gene lost 3 bases, with 17 bases spanning the gap. The CDR3 is 13 amino acids. Germline CDR1 reads SEHNR; CDR2 reads FQNEAQ (reference sequence). Here the CDR3 reads CAAQPEAGYEQYF. The CDR3 nucleotides are TGTGCCGCCCAGCCGGAGGCGGGCTACGAGCAGTACTTC.

The rearrangement joins TRBV7-2 to TRBJ1-1, with D perhaps TRBD1 (5 bases). V was cut by 2 bases and J by 1 base, with 8 bases left in between. Germline V gives CDR1 SGHTA, CDR2 FQGNSA. The CDR3 runs to 14 residues. CDR3 loop: CASSLYQGNTEAFF. In DNA, the CDR3 is TGTGCCAGCAGCTTATACCAGGGGAACACTGAAGCTTTCTTT.